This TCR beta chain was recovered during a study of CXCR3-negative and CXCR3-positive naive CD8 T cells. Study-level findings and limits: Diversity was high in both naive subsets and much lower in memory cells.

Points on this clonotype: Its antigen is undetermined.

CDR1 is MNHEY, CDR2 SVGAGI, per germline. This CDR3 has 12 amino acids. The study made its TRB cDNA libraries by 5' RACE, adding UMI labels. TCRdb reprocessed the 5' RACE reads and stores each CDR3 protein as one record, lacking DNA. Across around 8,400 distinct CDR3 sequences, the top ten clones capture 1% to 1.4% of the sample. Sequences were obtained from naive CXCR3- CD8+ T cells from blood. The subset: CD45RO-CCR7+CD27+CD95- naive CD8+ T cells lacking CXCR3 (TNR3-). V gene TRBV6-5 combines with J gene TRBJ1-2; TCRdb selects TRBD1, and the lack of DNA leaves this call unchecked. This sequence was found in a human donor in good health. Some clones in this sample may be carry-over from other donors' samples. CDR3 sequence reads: CASRQGADGYTF.